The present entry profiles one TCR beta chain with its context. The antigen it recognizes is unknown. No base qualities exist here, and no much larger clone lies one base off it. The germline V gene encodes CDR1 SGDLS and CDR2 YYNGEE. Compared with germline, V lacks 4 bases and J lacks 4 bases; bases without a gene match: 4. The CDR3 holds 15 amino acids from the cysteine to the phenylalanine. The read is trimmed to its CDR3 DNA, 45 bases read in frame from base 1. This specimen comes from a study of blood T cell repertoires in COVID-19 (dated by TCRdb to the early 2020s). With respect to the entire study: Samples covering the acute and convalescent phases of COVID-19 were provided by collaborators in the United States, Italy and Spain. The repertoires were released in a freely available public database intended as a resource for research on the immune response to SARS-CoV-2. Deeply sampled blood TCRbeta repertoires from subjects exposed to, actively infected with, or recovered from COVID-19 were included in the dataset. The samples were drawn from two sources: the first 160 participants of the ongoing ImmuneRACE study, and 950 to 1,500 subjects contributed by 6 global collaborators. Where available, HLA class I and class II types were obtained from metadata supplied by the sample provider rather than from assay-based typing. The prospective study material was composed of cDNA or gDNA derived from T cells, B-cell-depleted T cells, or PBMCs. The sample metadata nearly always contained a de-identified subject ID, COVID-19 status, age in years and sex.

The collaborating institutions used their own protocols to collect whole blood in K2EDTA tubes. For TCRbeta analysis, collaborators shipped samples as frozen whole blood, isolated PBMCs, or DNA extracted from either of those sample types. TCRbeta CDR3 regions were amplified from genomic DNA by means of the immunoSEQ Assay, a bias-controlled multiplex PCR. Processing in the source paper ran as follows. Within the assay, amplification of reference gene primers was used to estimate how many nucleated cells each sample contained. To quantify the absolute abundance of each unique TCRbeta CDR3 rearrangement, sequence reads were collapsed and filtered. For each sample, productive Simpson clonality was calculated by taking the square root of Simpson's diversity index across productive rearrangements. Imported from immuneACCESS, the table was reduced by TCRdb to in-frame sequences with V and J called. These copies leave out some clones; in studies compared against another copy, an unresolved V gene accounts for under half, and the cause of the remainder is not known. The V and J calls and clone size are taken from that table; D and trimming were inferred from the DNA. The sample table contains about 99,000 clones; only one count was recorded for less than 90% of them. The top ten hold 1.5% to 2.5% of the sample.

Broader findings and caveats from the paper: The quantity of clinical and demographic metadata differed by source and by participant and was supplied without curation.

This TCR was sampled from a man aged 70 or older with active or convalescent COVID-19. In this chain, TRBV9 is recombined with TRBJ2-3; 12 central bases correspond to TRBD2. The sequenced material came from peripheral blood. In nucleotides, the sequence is TGTGCCAGCAGCCCTCTAGCGGGGGGGGCAGATACGCAGTATTTT. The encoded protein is CASSPLAGGADTQYF. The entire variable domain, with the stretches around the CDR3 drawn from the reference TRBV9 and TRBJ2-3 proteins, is DSGVTQTPKHLITATGQRVTLRCSPRSGDLSVYWYQQSLDQGLQFLIQYYNGEERAKGNILERFSAQQFPDLHSELNLSSLELGDSALYFCASSPLAGGADTQYFGPGTRLTVL.